This T cell receptor beta chain was found in a study of blood T cell repertoires in COVID-19. Overall study: There were acute and convalescent COVID-19 samples, and they came from the United States, Italy and Spain. T cells, B-cell-depleted T cells, or PBMCs supplied cDNA or gDNA.

V was cut by 4 bases and J by 11 bases, with 15 bases left in between. CDR1 and CDR2 (germline): MNHEY, SMNVEV (reference sequence). This CDR3 has 13 amino acids. TCRdb keeps only in-frame clones here, not all; method: immunoSEQ multiplex PCR. This table holds hundreds of thousands of clones, about 89% found once. Donors of Cohort 3 who recovered were those that had two negative PCRs, clearance, or symptom resolution. This clonotype was obtained from a woman aged 25-40 years who had recovered from COVID-19. Sequencing was performed on PBMCs or T cells enriched from blood (not recorded which). The chain recombines TRBV27 with TRBJ2-4; D is uncertain. CDR3 sequence reads: CASSSLWPPFQYF. The CDR3 DNA sequence: TGTGCCAGCAGTTCCCTGTGGCCTCCCTTTCAGTACTTC.